This T cell receptor beta chain comes out of a study of T cells in Graves' hyperthyroidism and ophthalmopathy. Many counts were recorded for this clonotype. The antigen remains unidentified. Amplified TCR beta CDR3 regions came from RNA transcripts. With the HTBI primer set, the TCR CDR3 went through a first round of RT-PCR. TCRdb analysed the multiplex PCR reads with MiXCR anew, one entry per CDR3 protein. The data show under 250,000 distinct CDR3 sequences, 15% to 20% seen once. Whole-study findings and limits: Most expanded thyroid clonotypes above 0.001 recurred in blood.

V dropped 3 bases and J dropped 0 bases, with 15 bases sitting between them. The CDR3 length is 17 residues. CDR1 KGHSH and CDR2 LQKENI come from the germline V gene. Patients were excluded because of uncontrolled infection, other autoimmune disease, pregnancy or lactation. Used for diagnoses were clinical symptoms, serum thyroxine and TRAb, thyroid ultrasound and orbital computed tomography. This clonotype originated in a man aged 45-60 years with Graves' hyperthyroidism. The sequenced material came from blood. J is TRBJ1-3 and V is TRBV18; maybe TRBD1 (6 bases). The CDR3 region is CASSPVPGHSSGNTIYF. CDR3 DNA sequence: TGTGCCAGCTCACCCGTACCGGGACACAGCTCTGGAAACACCATATATTTT. The variable domain in full, with the rest retrieved from reference TRBV18 and TRBJ1-3, is NAGVMQNPRHLVRRRGQEARLRCSPMKGHSHVYWYRQLPEEGLKFMVYLQKENIIDESGMPKERFSAEFPKEGPSILRIQQVVRGDSAAYFCASSPVPGHSSGNTIYFGEGSWLTVV.